This T cell receptor beta chain emerged from a study of blood T cells in healthy people across ages. Across the whole study: There was about one barcoded beta molecule captured by template switching per two T cells. Overall study results and limits: Older age coincided with a roughly linear decline in TCR beta diversity per million T cells. Researchers report that TCR beta diversity correlated strongly with naive T cell percentage.

The CDR3 totals 13 residues. Losses at the gene ends were 4 bases for V and 7 bases for J; bases not matched to a gene: 4. CDR1 SGDLS and CDR2 YYNGEE come from the germline V gene. For the second PCR, which ran for about 6 to 11 cycles, a sample-barcoded 5' primer and a J-beta primer mix were used. In TCRdb, the 5' RACE reads were re-called with MiXCR into one record per CDR3 protein. The data hold about 640,000 distinct CDR3 sequences, with roughly three fifths observed a single time. Extractions gave at least 5.5 micrograms of total RNA per sample. On this clonotype: Its cognate antigen is unknown.

Sequenced input: blood. This TCR derives from a man aged 60 to 69 in good health. The rearrangement uses TRBV9 and TRBJ2-1, with 8 bases matching TRBD1. This CDR3 is CASSPRGRNEQFF. The CDR3 nucleotides read TGTGCCAGCAGCCCCAGGGGGCGAAATGAGCAGTTCTTC.